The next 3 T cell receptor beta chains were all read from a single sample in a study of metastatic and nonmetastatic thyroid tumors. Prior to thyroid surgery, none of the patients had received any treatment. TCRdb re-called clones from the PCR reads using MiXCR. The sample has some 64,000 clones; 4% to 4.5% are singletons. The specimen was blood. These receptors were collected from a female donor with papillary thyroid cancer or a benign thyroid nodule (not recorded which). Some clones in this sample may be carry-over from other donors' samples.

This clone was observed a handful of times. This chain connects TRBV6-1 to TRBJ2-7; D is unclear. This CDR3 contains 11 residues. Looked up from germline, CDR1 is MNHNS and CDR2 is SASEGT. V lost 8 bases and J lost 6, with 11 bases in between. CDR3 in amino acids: CASLSLGEQYF. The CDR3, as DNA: TGTGCCAGCCTATCCCTGGGCGAGCAGTACTTC.

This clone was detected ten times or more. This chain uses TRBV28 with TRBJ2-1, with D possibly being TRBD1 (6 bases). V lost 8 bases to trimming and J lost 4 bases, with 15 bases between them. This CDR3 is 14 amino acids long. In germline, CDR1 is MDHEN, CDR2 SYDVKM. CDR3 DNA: TGTGCCAGCGGTATCCGGGACACGTACAATGAGCAGTTCTTC. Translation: CASGIRDTYNEQFF.

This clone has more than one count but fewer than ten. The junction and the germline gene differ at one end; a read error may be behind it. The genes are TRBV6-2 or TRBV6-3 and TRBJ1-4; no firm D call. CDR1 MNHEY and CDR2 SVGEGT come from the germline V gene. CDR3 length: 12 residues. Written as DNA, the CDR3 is TGTGTCAGCAGTTCGCCCTGGAAGAAACTGTTTTTT. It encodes CVSSSPWKKLFF.